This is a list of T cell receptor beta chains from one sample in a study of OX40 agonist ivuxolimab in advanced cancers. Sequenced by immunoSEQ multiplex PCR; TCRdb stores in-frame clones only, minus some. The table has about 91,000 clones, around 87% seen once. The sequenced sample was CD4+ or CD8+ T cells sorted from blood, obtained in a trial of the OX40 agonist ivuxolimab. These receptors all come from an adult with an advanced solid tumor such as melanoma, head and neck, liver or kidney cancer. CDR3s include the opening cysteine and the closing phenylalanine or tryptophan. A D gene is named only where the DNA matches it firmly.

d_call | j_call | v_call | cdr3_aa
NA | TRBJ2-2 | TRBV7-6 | CASSLALTGELFF
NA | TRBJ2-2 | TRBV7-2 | CASSLRGFGELFF
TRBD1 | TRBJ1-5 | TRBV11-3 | CASSYDRDQPQHF
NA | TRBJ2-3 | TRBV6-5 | CASNDVSDTQYF
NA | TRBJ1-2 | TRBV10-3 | CAISDMGGYTF
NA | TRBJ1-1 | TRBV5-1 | CASSLDLLPNTEAFF
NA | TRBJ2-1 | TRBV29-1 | CSVEDLGSRNYNEQFF
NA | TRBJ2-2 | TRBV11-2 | CASSLARGELFF
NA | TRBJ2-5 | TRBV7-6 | CASSPGREQETQYF
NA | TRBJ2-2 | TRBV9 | CASSVASDTGELFF
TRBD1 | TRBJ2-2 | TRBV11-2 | CASSQDRGGNTGELFF
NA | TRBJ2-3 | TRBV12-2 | CASRFMKGRRYTDTQYF
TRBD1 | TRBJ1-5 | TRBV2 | CASSEWGRGNGGNQPQHF
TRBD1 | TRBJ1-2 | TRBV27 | CASSLLGQGASGYTF
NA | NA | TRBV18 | CASRSRDEQYF
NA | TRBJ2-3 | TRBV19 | CASSIMGGTDTQYF
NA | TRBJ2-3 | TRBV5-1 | CASSLETRSGDTQYF
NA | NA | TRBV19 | CASSISPVGGLPYEQYF
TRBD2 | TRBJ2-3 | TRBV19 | CASSIAGGGTDTQYF
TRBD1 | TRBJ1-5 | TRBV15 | CATREGQGFPYSNQPQHF
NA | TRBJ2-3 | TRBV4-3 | CASSHPGTADTQYF
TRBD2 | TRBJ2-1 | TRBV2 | CASSEERGLAGKGNEQFF
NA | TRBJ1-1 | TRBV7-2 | CASSRNPWAANTEAFF
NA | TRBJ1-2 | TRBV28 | CASSLNGGYGYTF
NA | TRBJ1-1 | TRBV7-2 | CASSREAGPDTEAFF
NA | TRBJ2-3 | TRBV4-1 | CASSQAGDWRFPQYF
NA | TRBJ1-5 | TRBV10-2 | CASSLDRNNQPQHF
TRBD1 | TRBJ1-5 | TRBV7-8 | CASSDRGRNSNQPQHF
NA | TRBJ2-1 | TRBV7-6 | CASSLRVGHEQFF
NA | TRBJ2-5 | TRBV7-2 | CASSPAETQYF
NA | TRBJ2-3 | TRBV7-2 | CASSLLIQATTDTQYF
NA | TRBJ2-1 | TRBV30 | CAWSVQRVGNEQFF
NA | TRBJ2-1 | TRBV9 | CASSAGTLGKNEQFF
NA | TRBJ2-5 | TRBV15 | CATSLDYYQETQYF
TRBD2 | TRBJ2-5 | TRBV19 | CASSPVIAGGLSTAQYF
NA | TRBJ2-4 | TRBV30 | CAWSVGEVENIQYF
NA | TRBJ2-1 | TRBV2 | CASSLGASEEFF
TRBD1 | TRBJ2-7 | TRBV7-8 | CASSPGQGGYEQYF
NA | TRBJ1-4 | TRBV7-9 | CASRFGDAEKLFF
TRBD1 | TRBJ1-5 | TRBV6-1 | CASSEVGWGTGGNQPQHF
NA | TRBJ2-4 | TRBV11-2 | CASSWSPKNIQYF
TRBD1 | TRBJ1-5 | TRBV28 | CASSLGTGNQPQHF
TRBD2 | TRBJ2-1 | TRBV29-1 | CSVELAGRNEQFF
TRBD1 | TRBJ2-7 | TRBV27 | CASSSTKSGTAYEQYF
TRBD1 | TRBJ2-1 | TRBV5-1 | CASSYDLDRNEQFF
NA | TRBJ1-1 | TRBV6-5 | CASSYSKNTEAFF
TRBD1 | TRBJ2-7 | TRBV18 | CASSPGTGSSYEQYF
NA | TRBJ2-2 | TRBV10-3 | CAISVRSTGNTGELFF
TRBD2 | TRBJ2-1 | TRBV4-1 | CASSQLGSGGLYNEQFF
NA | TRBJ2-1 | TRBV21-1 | CASSKSELAANNEQFF
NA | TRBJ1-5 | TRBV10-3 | CAIREGLGGNQPQHF
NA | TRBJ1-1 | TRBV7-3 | CASSFDIQQQEAFF
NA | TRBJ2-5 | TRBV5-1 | CASSKEPGGQETQYF
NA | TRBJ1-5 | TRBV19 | CASSFQGDQPQHF